Below, one TCR beta chain is given with its context. Its matching antigen is unknown. CDR3 length equals 15 residues. CDR1 is SGHTA and CDR2 is FQGNSA in the germline V gene. Trimming at V came to 6 bases and at J to 6 bases, leaving 11 bases not matched to a gene. TCRdb independently ran MiXCR on the RT-PCR reads; one entry per CDR3 protein. There are about 530,000 distinct CDR3 sequences in the sample; roughly 13% occur only once, and about an eighth lies in the top ten. The data were taken from a study of response to subunit inactivated influenza vaccine. Regarding the study as a whole: Each seasonal influenza vaccination recruits few new T cells, the authors suggested.

The sequences come from PBMCs from blood, collected 45 days after vaccination. The sequence came from a man aged 50-59 years who received an inactivated influenza vaccine. V gene TRBV7-2 combines with J gene TRBJ2-3, with 8 nucleotides matching TRBD2. The chain's CDR3 is CASRVASGRADTQYF. The DNA of the CDR3 is TGTGCCAGCAGAGTAGCTAGCGGGCGGGCGGATACGCAGTATTTT.